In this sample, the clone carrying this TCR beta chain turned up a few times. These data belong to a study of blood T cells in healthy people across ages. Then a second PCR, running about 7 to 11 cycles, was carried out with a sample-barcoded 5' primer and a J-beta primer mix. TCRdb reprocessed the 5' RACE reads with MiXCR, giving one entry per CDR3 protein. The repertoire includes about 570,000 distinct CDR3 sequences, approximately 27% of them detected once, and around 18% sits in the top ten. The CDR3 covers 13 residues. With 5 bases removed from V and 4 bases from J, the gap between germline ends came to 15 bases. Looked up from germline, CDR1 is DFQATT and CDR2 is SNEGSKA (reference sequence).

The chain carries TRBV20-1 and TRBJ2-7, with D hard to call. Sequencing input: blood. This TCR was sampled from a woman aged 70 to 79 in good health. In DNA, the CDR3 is TGCAGTGCTTCCGGTCGTGGGTTGTACGAGCAGTACTTC. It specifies CSASGRGLYEQYF.